The 30 T cell receptor beta chains listed next were all sequenced from one sample in a study of blood T cell repertoires in COVID-19. The table came from immunoSEQ multiplex PCR; TCRdb's copy has only in-frame clones and leaves some out. The table has 120,000 or so clones, about 86% seen once. The sequenced material came from peripheral blood. The receptors were gathered from a man older than 75 with active or convalescent COVID-19.

V gene TRBV19 combines with J gene TRBJ1-6, with a possible D match to TRBD1 (6 bases). CDR1 is LNHDA, CDR2 SQIVND, per germline (reference sequence). The CDR3 runs 16 residues. The V gene lost 4 bases and the J gene lost 5 bases, with 15 bases spanning the gap. CDR3 DNA sequence: TGTGCCAGTAGTACTGGGGGCCAGGGCAATAATTCACCCCTCCACTTT. Amino acids: CASSTGGQGNNSPLHF.

This chain connects TRBV25-1 to TRBJ1-5; 10 nucleotides agree with TRBD1. With V trimmed by 10 bases and J by 3 bases, 6 bases remained unmatched. The CDR3 runs 14 residues. Germline V gene data show CDR1 as MGHDK and CDR2 as SYGVNS. The DNA of the CDR3 is TGTGCCACCGCGACAGGGGGCCTCAATCAGCCCCAGCATTTT. Translating gives CATATGGLNQPQHF. The full variable domain, with the rest looked up from reference TRBV25-1 and TRBJ1-5, is EADIYQTPRYLVIGTGKKITLECSQTMGHDKMYWYQQDPGMELHLIHYSYGVNSTEKGDLSSESTVSRIRTEHFPLTLESARPSHTSQYLCATATGGLNQPQHFGDGTRLSIL.

V and J are TRBV27 and TRBJ2-1; TRBD2 matches 9 bases. CDR1 and CDR2 (germline): MNHEY, SMNVEV (reference sequence). This CDR3 region has 18 residues. Trimming cost V 2 bases and J 0 bases; bases outside gene matches: 8. The CDR3 reads CASSLRLAGTSSYNEQFF. CDR3 in DNA: TGTGCCAGCAGTTTACGCCTAGCGGGGACGAGCTCCTACAATGAGCAGTTCTTC.

V usage is TRBV24-1 and J usage is TRBJ1-2, with 7 bases lining up with TRBD1. CDR3 length: 12 residues. Germline trimming cut 0 bases from V and 13 bases from J; bases unmatched to any gene: 4. CDR1 and CDR2 from the germline V gene are KGHDR and SFDVKD. The CDR3 nucleotides are TGTGCCACCAGTGATTTGGGGACAGCTTTCACCTTC. This encodes CATSDLGTAFTF.

The chain employs TRBV9 and TRBJ1-2, with D unclear. CDR3 length: 12 residues. Germline V gene lookup returns CDR1 SGDLS and CDR2 YYNGEE. With 0 bases removed from V and 8 bases from J, the gap between germline ends came to 8 bases. The CDR3 region is CASSVDAGGYTF. CDR3 bases: TGTGCCAGCAGCGTAGATGCGGGGGGCTACACCTTC.

The CDR3 spells CASSLQGSIYNEQFF. In DNA, the CDR3 is TGTGCCAGCAGTTTACAGGGGAGTATCTACAATGAGCAGTTCTTC. This rearrangement joins TRBV6-6 to TRBJ2-1; 7 bases line up with TRBD1. V dropped 4 bases and J dropped 3; count of bases not matched to a gene: 6. The CDR3 is 15 residues long. Per the germline V gene, CDR1 is MNHNY and CDR2 is SVGAGI (reference sequence).

In its sample, this clone ranks as medium-sized. The CDR3: CASNTNYEQYF. The CDR3 DNA reads TGTGCCAGCAACACGAACTACGAGCAGTACTTC. This chain joins TRBV28 and TRBJ2-7; D gene uncertain. Germline lookup yields CDR1 MDHEN and CDR2 SYDVKM. This CDR3 is built from 11 residues. Trimming removed 7 bases from V and 3 bases from J, with 7 bases in between.

The chain joins TRBV2 to TRBJ2-7; TRBD1 is a possible D gene (5 bases). Germline V CDR1 and CDR2: SNHLY, FYNNEI. The V end lost 1 base, the J end lost 5 bases, and 12 bases lay between the germline ends. The CDR3 has 14 amino acids. CDR3 sequence (DNA): TGTGCCAGCAGTGAAGGGTTTCAGGGCCACGAGCAGTACTTC. This encodes CASSEGFQGHEQYF.

This chain links TRBV4-3 with TRBJ2-3, with 8 bases identical to TRBD2. CDR3 length: 15 amino acids. J lost 1 base, V lost 1 base, and 1 base had no gene match. Per germline, CDR1 LGHNA and CDR2 YSLEER. CDR3 DNA sequence: TGCGCCAGCAGCCAAGGGCGGGGGGGCACAGATACGCAGTATTTT. Translation: CASSQGRGGTDTQYF.

The rearrangement links TRBV2 to TRBJ1-5; weak D call: TRBD1 (6 bases). This CDR3 region has 13 residues. CDR1 and CDR2 (germline): SNHLY, FYNNEI. Trimming cost V 8 bases and J 0 bases, with 8 bases left between them. CDR3 nucleotides: TGTGCCAGCGAGGGACATAGCAATCAGCCCCAGCATTTT. Translated: CASEGHSNQPQHF.

This clone has just a few counts. V usage is TRBV19 and J usage is TRBJ1-2, with 11 nucleotides matching TRBD1. The CDR3 covers 13 residues. The ends lost 6 bases at V and 9 bases at J; junction bases unmatched: 6. Germline V gene data show CDR1 as LNHDA and CDR2 as SQIVND (reference sequence). The CDR3 sequence: CASSRTGGESYTF. The DNA for the CDR3 is TGTGCCAGTAGCCGGACAGGGGGCGAAAGCTACACCTTC. The full variable domain, rest sourced from reference TRBV19 and TRBJ1-2, is DGGITQSPKYLFRKEGQNVTLSCEQNLNHDAMYWYRQDPGQGLRLIYYSQIVNDFQKGDIAEGYSVSREKKESFPLTVTSAQKNPTAFYLCASSRTGGESYTFGSGTRLTVV.

The J gene is TRBJ2-3, the V gene TRBV6-2 or TRBV6-3, with 7 nucleotides matching TRBD2. The CDR3 extends over 17 amino acids. Germline values: CDR1 MNHEY, CDR2 SVGEGT. After removal of 2 bases from V and 1 base from J, the junction contained 9 bases not matched to a gene. The CDR3 spells CASSYRAEAGGTDTQYF. CDR3 coding DNA: TGTGCCAGCAGTTACCGAGCCGAGGCGGGGGGCACAGATACGCAGTATTTT.

The chain joins TRBV11-3 to TRBJ1-1, with D uncertain. The germline V gene encodes CDR1 SGHNT and CDR2 YENEEA. The V end lost 3 bases, the J end lost 0 bases, and 5 bases lay between the germline ends. The CDR3 has 13 amino acids. In DNA, the CDR3 is TGTGCCAGCAGCTTCTCGGTGAACACTGAAGCTTTCTTT. This codes for CASSFSVNTEAFF. The full variable domain, in which reference TRBV11-3 and TRBJ1-1 provide the parts outside the CDR3, is EAGVVQSPRYKIIEKKQPVAFWCNPISGHNTLYWYLQNLGQGPELLIRYENEEAVDDSQLPKDRFSAERLKGVDSTLKIQPAELGDSAVYLCASSFSVNTEAFFGQGTRLTVV.

The V call is TRBV6-5, the J call TRBJ2-1; TRBD2 matches at 8 bases. The CDR3 loop spans 16 amino acids. J lost 4 bases, V lost 0 bases, and 5 bases had no gene match. Germline V gives CDR1 MNHEY, CDR2 SVGAGI. Here the CDR3 DNA reads TGTGCCAGCAGTTACTCGACCCAGCGGGGGTACAATGAGCAGTTCTTC. The encoded protein is CASSYSTQRGYNEQFF.

The chain carries TRBV9 and TRBJ2-1; D possibly corresponds to TRBD1 (6 bases). The CDR3 spans 15 residues. Trimming shortened V by 6 bases and J by 4 bases, and 17 bases separated the two germline ends. The germline gives CDR1 SGDLS, CDR2 YYNGEE. CDR3 sequence (DNA): TGTGCCAGCACGCCCTCCGGGACATCTTACAATGAGCAGTTCTTC. Its translation: CASTPSGTSYNEQFF.

The gene calls are TRBV4-1 and TRBJ1-2; the match to TRBD1 covers 9 bases. CDR1 is MGHRA and CDR2 is YSYEKL in the germline V gene. After removal of 4 bases from V and 3 bases from J, the junction contained 6 bases not matched to a gene. CDR3 length: 15 amino acids. In DNA form, the CDR3 reads TGCGCCAGCAGCCCGGCGGGACAGGGACACTATGGCTACACCTTC. Translated, it gives CASSPAGQGHYGYTF.

The chain uses TRBV1 and TRBJ2-7; the table's D call, TRBD2, has no DNA check behind it. TRBV1 is noted as a pseudogene. The CDR3 consists of 13 residues. DNA for the CDR3: TGCACCAGCAGCCGCGGCCGCTCCTACGAGCAGTACTTC. Its protein product is CTSSRGRSYEQYF.

This sequence joins TRBV18 and TRBJ1-3; D is ambiguous. The CDR3 has 16 amino acids. Per the germline V gene, CDR1 is KGHSH and CDR2 is LQKENI. Between the trimmed V and J ends, which lost 3 bases and 0 bases, there was a span of 12 bases. The CDR3 is CASSPLSAVSGNTIYF. CDR3 bases: TGTGCCAGCTCACCCCTCTCGGCGGTCTCTGGAAACACCATATATTTT.

The J gene is TRBJ1-1, the V gene TRBV6-5, with D perhaps matching TRBD1 (6 bases). V was trimmed by 6 bases and J by 4 bases, leaving 12 bases between them. Germline CDR1 is MNHEY and CDR2 is SVGAGI. This CDR3 region has 13 residues. The CDR3 loop reads CASRGAGATEAFF. As DNA, the CDR3 is TGTGCCAGCAGGGGGGCGGGGGCCACTGAAGCTTTCTTT.

V gene TRBV2 combines with J gene TRBJ2-7; D call uncertain. Germline lookup yields CDR1 SNHLY and CDR2 FYNNEI. This CDR3 is 14 amino acids long. Between the trimmed V and J ends, which lost 5 bases and 1 base, there was a span of 12 bases. CDR3 in DNA: TGTGCCAGCAGTCCGGTCAGGTTTTCCTACGAGCAGTACTTC. As protein: CASSPVRFSYEQYF.

This clone was found once. The rearrangement uses TRBV6-5 and TRBJ2-5; no reliable D call. The CDR3 extends over 14 amino acids. The V gene's germline CDR1 is MNHEY and CDR2 SVGAGI. The V end lost 7 bases, the J end lost 4 bases, and 16 bases lay between the germline ends. The CDR3 nucleotides read TGTGCCAGCAACTCTCATCGTCCGGGAGAGACCCAGTACTTC. It encodes CASNSHRPGETQYF.

This sequence joins TRBV7-2 and TRBJ1-3; 8 positions agree with TRBD1. Germline CDR1 reads SGHTA; CDR2 reads FQGNSA. The V segment lost 3 bases and the J segment 0 bases; nucleotides outside the gene matches: 4. CDR3 length: 16 residues. The CDR3 nucleotides are TGTGCCAGCAGCTTGGGACAGGCGGACTCTGGAAACACCATATATTTT. The encoded protein is CASSLGQADSGNTIYF.

The CDR3 DNA sequence: TGCGCCAGCAGCTCCCAAGGAGGAGCGGTGGAGACCCAGTACTTC. Translating it yields CASSSQGGAVETQYF. This rearrangement joins TRBV5-1 to TRBJ2-5; tentative D call: TRBD2 (5 bases). Trimming left V 3 bases short and J 5 bases short, with 17 bases between. Germline V gives CDR1 SGHRS, CDR2 YFSETQ. CDR3 length: 15 amino acids.

The chain couples TRBV18 to TRBJ2-3; TRBD1 is a possible D gene (5 bases). The CDR3 has 14 amino acids. V lost 3 bases, J lost 1 base, and 8 bases lay in between. The V gene's germline CDR1 is KGHSH and CDR2 LQKENI. The CDR3 bases are TGTGCCAGCTCACCTCAACAGGGCACAGATACGCAGTATTTT. Protein: CASSPQQGTDTQYF. The variable domain in full, completed from reference TRBV18 and TRBJ2-3, reads NAGVMQNPRHLVRRRGQEARLRCSPMKGHSHVYWYRQLPEEGLKFMVYLQKENIIDESGMPKERFSAEFPKEGPSILRIQQVVRGDSAAYFCASSPQQGTDTQYFGPGTRLTVL.

V and J are TRBV19 and TRBJ2-1; the match to TRBD1 covers 7 bases. The V gene's germline CDR1 is LNHDA and CDR2 SQIVND (reference sequence). Unmatched junction bases numbered 5, after V lost 3 bases and J lost 3 bases. This CDR3 has 15 amino acids. CDR3 coding DNA: TGTGCCAGTAGTATGGGACAGACTTACTACAATGAGCAGTTCTTC. The encoded protein is CASSMGQTYYNEQFF.

This chain links TRBV14 with TRBJ2-7; D not certain. Trimming removed 2 bases from V and 2 bases from J, with 16 bases in between. The germline CDR1 and CDR2 sequences are SGHDN and FVKESK. This CDR3 contains 16 residues. The CDR3 loop is CASSQKEGAMTYEQYF. The CDR3 DNA follows: TGTGCCAGCAGCCAAAAAGAAGGAGCCATGACCTACGAGCAGTACTTC.

The chain carries TRBV4-2 and TRBJ1-4; the D gene is possibly TRBD1 (6 bases). The germline V gene encodes CDR1 LGHNA and CDR2 YNFKEQ. Trimming removed 2 bases from V and 2 bases from J, with 12 bases in between. This CDR3 is 16 amino acids long. This CDR3 is CASSQNGGATNEKLFF. In DNA form, the CDR3 reads TGTGCCAGCAGCCAAAATGGGGGCGCGACTAATGAAAAACTGTTTTTT.

V is TRBV28 and J is TRBJ1-6; 7 nucleotides align to TRBD1. From germline, CDR1 is MDHEN and CDR2 SYDVKM. The CDR3 length is 15 residues. V gave up 2 bases and J gave up 5 bases; unmatched junction bases: 3. In DNA form, the CDR3 reads TGTGCCAGCAGTTTAGTCGGGACAGATAATTCACCCCTCCACTTT. It codes for CASSLVGTDNSPLHF.

Only one count was recorded for this clone. This chain uses TRBV5-4 with TRBJ2-5; the match to TRBD2 covers 10 bases. V shed 2 bases, J shed 5 bases, and the junction held 3 bases outside the gene matches. The CDR3 spans 14 residues. Germline assignment: CDR1 SGHNT and CDR2 YYREEE (reference sequence). The DNA of the CDR3 is TGTGCCAGCAGCTTAGGACTAGCGGCCGAGACCCAGTACTTC. This translates into CASSLGLAAETQYF.

V and J are TRBV6-2 or TRBV6-3 and TRBJ1-1; the D gene is possibly TRBD1 (6 bases). V was shortened by 6 bases and J by 6 bases, with 17 bases between the two germline ends. The CDR3 contains 14 residues. CDR1 MNHEY and CDR2 SVGEGT come from the germline V gene. The CDR3 DNA is TGTGCCAGCAGCAACAGGGAGCAGTTCTCTGAAGCTTTCTTT. This gives the protein CASSNREQFSEAFF.